This T cell receptor (beta chain) was recorded in a study of technical replicates of blood from several donors. The table came from immunoSEQ multiplex PCR; TCRdb's copy has only in-frame clones and leaves some out. The sample lists about 81,000 clones; 80% to 95% were seen once. Per germline, CDR1 SGDLS and CDR2 YYNGEE. V was pared by 5 bases and J by 5 bases, with 10 bases of the junction left unmatched. CDR3 length equals 16 residues. The chain is built from TRBV9 and TRBJ1-2; TRBD1 agrees at 12 bases. What was sequenced was T cells isolated from PBMCs. This receptor was obtained from a human donor in good health. CDR3 sequence: CASRRRGQGAMYGYTF. CDR3 coding DNA: TGTGCCAGCAGACGGCGGGGACAGGGGGCTATGTATGGCTACACCTTC.